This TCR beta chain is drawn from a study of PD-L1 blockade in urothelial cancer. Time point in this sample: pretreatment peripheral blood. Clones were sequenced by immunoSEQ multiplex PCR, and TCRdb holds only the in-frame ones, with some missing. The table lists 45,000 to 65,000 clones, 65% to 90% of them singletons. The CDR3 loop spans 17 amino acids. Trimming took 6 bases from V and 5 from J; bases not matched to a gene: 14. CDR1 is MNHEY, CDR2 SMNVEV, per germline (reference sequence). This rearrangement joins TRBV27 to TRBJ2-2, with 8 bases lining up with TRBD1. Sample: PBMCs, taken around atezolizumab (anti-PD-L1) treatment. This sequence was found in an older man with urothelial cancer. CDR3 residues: CASSNPRGQGRTGELFF. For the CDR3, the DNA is TGTGCCAGCAGCAACCCAAGAGGACAGGGCAGGACCGGGGAGCTGTTTTTT.